This T cell receptor (beta chain) was sequenced during a study of human T cells and chemical hapten exposure (dated by TCRdb to 2020 to 2023). For the wider study: For sensitization, 2% DPC in acetone was applied to a 2 cm by 2 cm area of upper inner arm skin. The libraries were sequenced as a pool, and the TCR yield per sample differed mostly because of small variations in library volumes within the pool. Patch tests used Finn chambers with 0.01% DPC on the upper back, scored after 6 days by International Contact Dermatitis Research Group standards. Around 30 alopecia patients provided blood for TCR sequencing at one to four time points (pre-sensitization, 2, 6 and 24 weeks). Blood was sampled from patients pre-sensitization (week 0) and at 2, 6 and about 24 weeks after DPC sensitization. Alopecia areata with under or over 50% scalp involvement, alopecia totalis and alopecia universalis were represented in the patient cohort, which was mostly female. Weekly therapeutic DPC doses were additionally applied to the scalp of patients throughout the roughly 25-week study period. The study tracked peripheral blood TCR repertoire changes in vivo during primary and secondary sensitization to the hapten diphenylcyclopropenone (DPC) in alopecia patients.

Library prep was done by RACE. The instrument was a NextSeq 500. Library preparation attached unique molecular identifiers to individual cDNA molecules for quantitative, reproducible TCR counting. Each blood RNA sample was used to sequence both TCR alpha and TCR beta chains. On the study's bioinformatics: A median of approximately 96,000 TCRs per sample was observed, with a range of about 23,224 to 690,600. The Decombinator software suite was used to annotate the V, J and CDR3 of the TCR reads. Every sample was subsampled to the same number of TCRs (28,000) for the PS versus PT1 abundance plots. TCRs were defined as expanded if absent before sensitization and observed at least eight times at the 2-week time point. TCRdb reanalyzed the raw reads on its own, using fastp at Q25 for trimming and MiXCR for clone calling, and kept in-frame beta chains. Identical CDR3 proteins give one entry, which carries the most common genes and DNA. For this entry, the V and J calls and clone size follow TCRdb and not the study's own pipeline. Counted in this sample were 250,000 or so distinct CDR3 sequences; around 7% of them appeared once. 1.2% of the sample goes to the ten largest clones.

Comments on this clonotype: Its antigen has not been determined. Per-nucleotide qualities are absent, and no much larger clonotype sits a single base away.

Points the paper makes about the study in general: The number of TCRs above 1 in 1000 frequency did not change with DPC sensitization; there was no evidence of global repertoire structure alterations. Alopecia, a presumed autoimmune disease, was present in all patients, so the immune response of the patients might differ from that of healthy individuals. After repeated subsampling, the strength of the expansion versus patch-test correlation and the threshold at which it became significant changed. Patch test score was positively correlated with the number of PT1 expanded TCRs, with significance at thresholds 8, 16 and 32 but not at 4. Expanded TCRs formed significantly more large CDR3 similarity clusters than pre-sensitization or healthy control sets, consistent with antigen-driven responses.

The sample's time point label, decoded: pre-sensitization, week 0. Explained via the paper, the treatment or condition label denotes: therapeutic diphenylcyclopropenone sensitization with weekly scalp DPC. Blood at each patch-test visit was drawn before the patch test was applied. To be eligible, patients had to be aged 18 to 70, diagnosed with alopecia and judged suitable for DPC therapy, while pregnant patients were excluded. Unfractionated whole blood was collected in Tempus Blood RNA tubes, and total RNA was extracted from that blood. Taken from cysteine to phenylalanine, the CDR3 has 13 residues. The retained sequence is limited to the CDR3, 39 bases, with the frame set at the first base. Taken from the germline V gene, the CDR1 and CDR2 loops are ENHRY and SYGVKD. Germline trimming amounts to 6 bases on V and 6 bases on J, with 3 as the count of junction bases outside the gene matches.

The material was whole blood, obtained in connection with sensitization to the hapten diphenylcyclopropenone (DPC). The sequence joins TRBV10-3 to TRBJ1-2; a stretch of 11 junction bases matches TRBD1. This TCR came from a man between 18 and 29 years old with alopecia areata. Some clones in this sample may be carry-over from other donors' samples. The base sequence is TGTGCCATCAGCCCGGGACAGGGGGATGGCTACACCTTC. It specifies CAISPGQGDGYTF.